This entry lists 10 T cell receptor beta chains sequenced from one sample in a study of human CD8 memory T cell subsets (TCRdb year 2020). Early differentiated memory cells that were CCR7+ PD-1+ TIGIT+ and showed dysfunctional, exhausted-like traits were classified as progenitor exhausted-like memory CD8+ T cells (TPEX). These reads were obtained on a NextSeq 550. A Human TCR Profiling Kit was used to prepare UMI-labeled 5' RACE TCRbeta libraries. TCRdb reanalyzed the reads, keeping one entry per CDR3 protein sequence and omitting DNA. The sample table includes some 5,300 distinct CDR3 sequences. The top ten clones comprise 17% of the sample. The sequenced sample consisted of CD8+ T cells from PBMCs. These receptors all stem from a human donor in good health.

The chain recombines TRBV19 with TRBJ2-1; TCRdb indicates TRBD1, and absent DNA this call remains unverified. CDR3 length: 17 amino acids. CDR1 and CDR2 (germline): LNHDA, SQIVND (reference sequence). This CDR3 reads CASSPGPQESYYNEQFF.

The genes are TRBV19 and TRBJ1-1. The germline CDR1 and CDR2 sequences are LNHDA and SQIVND (reference sequence). CDR3 length: 11 residues. The CDR3 is CASNRFGEAFF.

The J gene is TRBJ1-1, the V gene TRBV3-1. Germline lookup yields CDR1 LGHDT and CDR2 YNNKEL (reference sequence). CDR3 length equals 16 residues. The CDR3 spells CASSQDMGGRNTEAFF.

This clonotype is identified as medium-sized from frequency. The chain has TRBV4-3 and TRBJ1-1; without DNA, the TCRdb call of TRBD1 cannot be checked. This CDR3 has 13 amino acids. The germline gives CDR1 LGHNA, CDR2 YSLEER. CDR3 protein: CASSPYGGTEAFF.

Its frequency marks this clonotype as medium-sized. The genes are TRBV10-2 and TRBJ2-3; TCRdb returns TRBD2, unconfirmable since there is no DNA. Germline CDR1 is WSHSY and CDR2 is SAAADI. The length of the CDR3 is 14 residues. The CDR3 sequence: CATSSGGAGDTQYF.

The chain couples TRBV4-1 to TRBJ2-7; no DNA is available, so the TRBD1 call from TCRdb remains unchecked. The CDR3 sequence is 14 residues long. Germline V gene sequence: CDR1 MGHRA, CDR2 YSYEKL. CDR3 region: CASSDGPLSGEQYF.

The chain is built from TRBV11-2 and TRBJ1-6. The length of the CDR3 is 14 residues. Germline CDR1 is SGHAT and CDR2 is FQNNGV. This CDR3 reads CASSLAPRISPLHF. The complete variable domain, with remaining parts taken from reference TRBV11-2 and TRBJ1-6, reads EAGVAQSPRYKIIEKRQSVAFWCNPISGHATLYWYQQILGQGPKLLIQFQNNGVVDDSQLPKDRFSAERLKGVDSTLKIQPAKLEDSAVYLCASSLAPRISPLHFGNGTRLTVT.

The V gene is TRBV2, the J gene TRBJ2-2. This CDR3 has 14 amino acids. Germline V CDR1 and CDR2: SNHLY, FYNNEI. CDR3 loop: CASSNGRLSGELFF.

The J gene is TRBJ2-1, the V gene TRBV7-9; the D call of TRBD2 rests on TCRdb alone, since no DNA is present to check it. From germline, CDR1 is SEHNR and CDR2 FQNEAQ (reference sequence). The CDR3 length is 18 residues. CDR3 residues: CASSPTSGTIFFDNEQFF.

This clonotype is called medium-sized (0.01 to 0.1%) based on its frequency. V and J are TRBV5-1 and TRBJ2-1. This CDR3 has 14 residues. Germline loops: CDR1 SGHRS, CDR2 YFSETQ. CDR3: CASSFPGNYNEQFF.